This T cell receptor (beta chain) is from a study of T cell responses to AZD1222 COVID-19 vaccine. Notes on the study in general: The repertoires were collected only after the peak T cell response. Only a handful of individuals given AZD1222 were seropositive at baseline. Clonal diversity was possibly underestimated, and the donors were mostly white British, with more females.

The assay was immunoSEQ multiplex PCR, and TCRdb's table has in-frame clones only and misses some. Of some 180,000 clones in the sample, around 94% were seen once. This clone was picked up one time. The antigen is not known. Pooled samples include second doses given at about 4 or 12 weeks. Germline V gene lookup returns CDR1 SGHTA and CDR2 FQGTGA. The CDR3 is 13 residues long. Trimming stripped 2 bases from V and 5 bases from J, with 9 bases between. The rearrangement links TRBV7-3 to TRBJ2-5, with a possible D match to TRBD2 (6 bases). The source was peripheral blood, collected 28 days after the second AZD1222 dose. This TCR was recovered from an adult who received the AZD1222 COVID-19 vaccine. CDR3 protein: CASSLGRSETQYF. The DNA for the CDR3 is TGTGCCAGCAGCTTAGGGAGGAGTGAGACCCAGTACTTC.